This T cell receptor (beta chain) was sequenced for a study of T cell changes during pregnancy in multiple sclerosis. Measured with immunoSEQ multiplex PCR; TCRdb has only the in-frame clones, and not every one. Of tens of thousands of clones in the sample, 70% to 90% were seen once. This CDR3 is built from 13 residues. Trimming took off 1 base at V and 8 bases at J, with 12 bases between the two ends. Germline V lookup: CDR1 SGHDT, CDR2 YYEEEE. This chain joins TRBV5-6 and TRBJ1-2; D ambiguous. The TCR originated in a female donor in good health, enrolled as a control in a pregnancy study. The sequencing here drew on CD4+ T cells from peripheral blood mononuclear cells, taken in the first trimester of pregnancy. The CDR3 DNA reads as TGTGCCAGCAGCTTGATGCGGGAATTGGGCTACACCTTC. Its protein product is CASSLMRELGYTF.